These 30 T cell receptor beta chains came from one sample sequenced in a study of graft-versus-host responses after intestinal transplantation (dated by TCRdb to the early 2020s). The sample's time point label, decoded: cells obtained before transplantation from donor or recipient. These receptors have no known antigen. Receptors were amplified or captured by the immunoSEQ multiplex PCR assay. TCRdb's version of the immuneACCESS table is confined to in-frame rearrangements and falls short of the full clone set. An unresolved V gene accounts for under half of the shortfall where checked; the remainder is of unknown origin. The sample contains fewer than 90,000 clones, over 90% of them found a single time. The ten largest clones represent approximately 0.2% of the sample. Specimen: unstimulated CD4+ T cells sorted from spleen or lymph node cells, collected before transplant. The receptor source for this set is a human donor who was the organ donor for an intestinal transplant.

The rearrangement links TRBV5-4 to TRBJ2-7, with D perhaps given as TRBD1 or TRBD2 (5 bases each). The germline V gene has CDR1 SGHNT and CDR2 YYREEE (reference sequence). This CDR3 is built from 14 residues. Trimming pared 0 bases from V and 4 bases from J, leaving 11 bases between. CDR3 loop: CASSLVGRLYEQYF. CDR3 nucleotides: TGTGCCAGCAGCTTGGTGGGACGGCTGTACGAGCAGTACTTC. Full variable domain (remainder filled in from reference TRBV5-4 and TRBJ2-7): ETGVTQSPTHLIKTRGQQVTLRCSSQSGHNTVSWYQQALGQGPQFIFQYYREEENGRGNFPPRFSGLQFPNYSSELNVNALELDDSALYLCASSLVGRLYEQYFGPGTRLTVT.

CDR3 sequence: CASSASGGRTDTQYF. CDR3 DNA: TGTGCCAGCTCAGCAAGCGGGGGCCGCACAGATACGCAGTATTTT. This rearrangement joins TRBV18 to TRBJ2-3; 8 nucleotides agree with TRBD2. V shed 5 bases and J 1 base; nucleotides not matched to a gene: 5. The CDR3 contains 15 residues. Germline values: CDR1 KGHSH, CDR2 LQKENI.

This clone turned up a few times. The CDR3 DNA reads TGCGCCAGCAGCTATGGCAGAACTAATGAAAAACTGTTTTTT. Its translation: CASSYGRTNEKLFF. This chain joins TRBV5-1 and TRBJ1-4; unclear D gene. Trimming removed 3 bases from V and 1 base from J, with 7 bases in between. CDR1 SGHRS and CDR2 YFSETQ come from the germline V gene. The CDR3 has 14 residues.

This chain uses TRBV9 with TRBJ1-3, with no clear D. Germline CDR1 and CDR2: SGDLS and YYNGEE. The CDR3 sequence is 16 residues long. The V gene lost 0 bases and the J gene lost 0 bases, with 10 bases spanning the gap. CDR3 amino acids: CASSVDGGASGNTIYF. CDR3 in DNA: TGTGCCAGCAGCGTAGACGGCGGCGCCTCTGGAAACACCATATATTTT.

This rearrangement joins TRBV2 to TRBJ1-2; TRBD1 might be the D (6 bases). Germline CDR1 SNHLY, CDR2 FYNNEI. The CDR3 spans 16 residues. V was clipped by 5 bases and J by 7 bases, with 23 bases between them. CDR3 region: CASSSSPTGTEGGYTF. In DNA form, the CDR3 reads TGTGCCAGCAGTTCTAGTCCTACAGGGACTGAGGGTGGCTACACCTTC.

The chain uses TRBV5-5 and TRBJ1-1, with D possibly TRBD1 on 6 matching bases. Germline-derived CDR1 and CDR2 are SGHKS and YYEKEE (reference sequence). Trimming removed 4 bases from V and 4 bases from J, with 17 bases in between. The CDR3 extends over 15 amino acids. The CDR3 bases are TGTGCCAGCAGCATCCTGGCAGGGGTAAGCACTGAAGCTTTCTTT. Translation: CASSILAGVSTEAFF.

The chain couples TRBV11-2 to TRBJ2-1; D is unresolved. V shed 7 bases and J shed 4 bases, with 11 bases lying between them. This CDR3 region has 13 residues. Germline CDR1 SGHAT, CDR2 FQNNGV. This CDR3 is CASNPIIYNEQFF. The CDR3 DNA reads TGTGCCAGCAACCCAATAATTTACAATGAGCAGTTCTTC.

The rearrangement joins TRBV6-1 to TRBJ1-3; D is perhaps TRBD1 (5 bases). This CDR3 comprises 15 residues. V lost 6 bases, J lost 2 bases, and 14 bases lay in between. The germline V gene has CDR1 MNHNS and CDR2 SASEGT. This CDR3 is CASRSPGGTGNTIYF. Here the CDR3 DNA reads TGTGCCAGCAGAAGCCCCGGGGGGACTGGAAACACCATATATTTT.

Notes on this clone: Since no conserved phenylalanine or tryptophan closes the CDR3, a read error is the likely cause. The chain recombines TRBV19 with TRBJ1-2, with D maybe TRBD1 (5 bases). Trimming stripped 3 bases from V and 3 bases from J, with 14 bases between. The CDR3 runs to 15 residues. Germline V CDR1 and CDR2: LNHDA, SQIVND (reference sequence). CDR3 protein: CASSIWAGFDYGYTL. For the CDR3, the DNA is TGTGCCAGTAGTATCTGGGCAGGGTTCGACTATGGCTACACCCTC.

This sequence joins TRBV12-5 and TRBJ2-6, with 7 bases matching TRBD2. Trimming removed 0 bases from V and 0 bases from J; junction bases left unmatched: 20. The CDR3 length is 23 residues. Germline CDR1 LGHNT, CDR2 FRNRAP. The CDR3 DNA is TGTGCTAGTGGTTTGGTAGGGGAGGGCCCGGTTGGGCCGGTGGGCTCTGGGGCCAACGTCCTGACTTTC. It encodes CASGLVGEGPVGPVGSGANVLTF.

This chain uses TRBV7-4 with TRBJ1-2; D gene unclear. In germline, CDR1 is SGHVT, CDR2 SQSDAQ. This CDR3 spans 16 amino acids. Trimming took 4 bases from V and 3 from J, leaving 18 bases between them. DNA of the CDR3: TGTGCCAGCAGCTCGCGGGGTCGCGGGAGTGACTATGGCTACACCTTC. This sequence encodes CASSSRGRGSDYGYTF. The whole variable domain, remainder taken from reference TRBV7-4 and TRBJ1-2, is GAGVSQSPRYKVAKRGRDVALRCDSISGHVTLYWYRQTLGQGSEVLTYSQSDAQRDKSGRPSGRFSAERPERSVSTLKIQRTEQGDSAVYLCASSSRGRGSDYGYTFGSGTRLTVV.

This clone has just a few counts. The chain combines TRBV5-6 with TRBJ2-1; D might be TRBD2 (6 bases). V was pared by 1 base and J by 2 bases, with 7 bases between. Germline values: CDR1 SGHDT, CDR2 YYEEEE. The CDR3 loop spans 14 amino acids. CDR3 nucleotides: TGTGCCAGCAGCTTGCCGGGGGCCTACAATGAGCAGTTCTTC. Encoded protein: CASSLPGAYNEQFF.

The chain uses TRBV6-6 and TRBJ1-5, with D maybe TRBD1 (6 bases). The CDR3 is 15 residues long. Germline V CDR1 and CDR2: MNHNY, SVGAGI (reference sequence). Trimming took off 2 bases at V and 3 bases at J, with 11 bases between the two ends. The CDR3, as DNA: TGTGCCAGCAGTTACGGAGGGGGGCCCAATCAGCCCCAGCATTTT. Translated, it gives CASSYGGGPNQPQHF.

The rearrangement links TRBV7-2 to TRBJ2-5; D is undetermined. Trimming cost V 1 base and J 1 base, with 4 bases left between them. Germline loops: CDR1 SGHTA, CDR2 FQGNSA. There are 13 residues in the CDR3. The CDR3 is CASSLGTQETQYF. The DNA for the CDR3 is TGTGCCAGCAGCTTAGGGACCCAAGAGACCCAGTACTTC.

This clone came up once. The chain couples TRBV5-1 to TRBJ2-3; 8 bases match TRBD2. V lost 4 bases to trimming and J lost 3 bases; unmatched junction nucleotides: 7. The germline V gene has CDR1 SGHRS and CDR2 YFSETQ. The CDR3 is made up of 15 amino acids. The CDR3 region is CASSRGRGETDTQYF. CDR3 sequence (DNA): TGCGCCAGCAGCCGGGGGCGGGGGGAGACAGATACGCAGTATTTT.

The chain links TRBV28 to TRBJ2-5; D possibly corresponds to TRBD1 (6 bases). V gave up 1 base and J gave up 3 bases, with 12 bases separating them. The germline gives CDR1 MDHEN, CDR2 SYDVKM. The CDR3 is made up of 15 amino acids. CDR3 sequence: CASSLYKTGKETQYF. The CDR3 DNA reads as TGTGCCAGCAGTTTATACAAAACAGGGAAAGAGACCCAGTACTTC.

The chain links TRBV30 to TRBJ2-6; 7 bases are shared with TRBD1. The trim removed 4 bases at V and 0 bases at J, leaving 3 bases unmatched. This CDR3 has 15 amino acids. The germline gives CDR1 GTSNPN, CDR2 SVGIG (reference sequence). The CDR3 sequence: CAWNRDSSGANVLTF. Written as DNA, the CDR3 is TGTGCCTGGAATAGGGACAGCTCTGGGGCCAACGTCCTGACTTTC.

This clone was seen once. The genes are TRBV28 and TRBJ1-2; no reliable D call. V lost 3 bases to trimming and J lost 7 bases, with 6 bases between them. CDR3 length: 11 residues. The germline gives CDR1 MDHEN, CDR2 SYDVKM. For the CDR3, the DNA is TGTGCCAGCAGTTTGTCGGGTGGCTACACCTTC. Its protein is CASSLSGGYTF.

The rearrangement links TRBV6-1 to TRBJ1-5, with TRBD1 matching 7 bases. The CDR3 is 16 residues long. J was trimmed by 9 bases and V by 1 base; bases with no gene match: 12. Germline-derived CDR1 and CDR2 are MNHNS and SASEGT. CDR3 DNA: TGTGCCAGCAGTGAAGGAACAGGGGATCAATCACGGCCCCAGCATTTT. This gives the protein CASSEGTGDQSRPQHF.

The V call is TRBV7-9, the J call TRBJ2-5; D is unresolved. Germline V gives CDR1 SEHNR, CDR2 FQNEAQ (reference sequence). This CDR3 contains 14 residues. V lost 5 bases and J lost 5, with 15 bases in between. In nucleotides, the CDR3 is TGTGCCAGCAGCCCCCCGCTCCAAACGGAGACCCAGTACTTC. Translated: CASSPPLQTETQYF.

This clone was picked up one time. This chain joins TRBV7-6 and TRBJ2-2, with D tentatively TRBD2 (6 bases). Germline-derived CDR1 and CDR2 are SGHVS and FNYEAQ. Trimming removed 5 bases from V and 4 bases from J, with 17 bases in between. This CDR3 region has 16 residues. The CDR3 spells CASSPKGFGGTGELFF. Here the CDR3 DNA reads TGTGCCAGCAGCCCCAAGGGTTTCGGGGGCACCGGGGAGCTGTTTTTT.

This chain connects TRBV25-1 to TRBJ1-2; the D is unclear. Germline V gives CDR1 MGHDK, CDR2 SYGVNS. This CDR3 has 13 residues. Trimming shortened V by 2 bases and J by 4 bases, and 8 bases separated the two germline ends. The CDR3 sequence: CASSERTFYGYTF. The CDR3 DNA reads as TGTGCCAGCAGTGAAAGGACCTTCTATGGCTACACCTTC.

The CDR3 region has the DNA TGTGCCAGCAGTGACTCCCGGGGTTTAAAGGGCTACACCTTC. Its translation is CASSDSRGLKGYTF. V is TRBV6-4 and J is TRBJ1-2; D is ambiguous. V shed 0 bases and J shed 8 bases, with 13 bases lying between them. The germline V gene has CDR1 MRHNA and CDR2 SNTAGT. The CDR3 runs 14 residues.

The chain has TRBV5-5 and TRBJ1-2; 9 nucleotides line up with TRBD1. The CDR3 runs 14 residues. Per germline, CDR1 SGHKS and CDR2 YYEKEE (reference sequence). Trimming removed 4 bases from V and 7 bases from J; junction bases left unmatched: 8. The CDR3 region has the DNA TGTGCCAGCAGCACGACAGGGGGTAAAGGTGGCTACACCTTC. This sequence encodes CASSTTGGKGGYTF.

J is TRBJ2-3 and V is TRBV27; D uncertain. The CDR3 spans 15 residues. Germline V gene lookup returns CDR1 MNHEY and CDR2 SMNVEV (reference sequence). V shed 4 bases and J shed 1 base, with 12 bases lying between them. CDR3 nucleotides: TGTGCCAGCAGTTCCCACACCACCGGCACAGATACGCAGTATTTT. Encoded protein: CASSSHTTGTDTQYF.

The gene calls are TRBV5-5 and TRBJ2-7, with D possibly TRBD1 on 6 matching bases. The CDR3 runs to 14 residues. The V gene lost 0 bases and the J gene lost 3 bases, with 10 bases spanning the gap. Germline-derived CDR1 and CDR2 are SGHKS and YYEKEE (reference sequence). CDR3 residues: CASSLGLGGYEQYF. CDR3 bases: TGTGCCAGCAGCTTGGGGTTAGGGGGCTACGAGCAGTACTTC.

The chain couples TRBV5-1 to TRBJ2-2; the match to TRBD2 covers 8 bases. The CDR3 runs 17 residues. In germline, CDR1 is SGHRS, CDR2 YFSETQ. V lost 5 bases to trimming and J lost 0 bases; unmatched junction nucleotides: 9. Written as DNA, the CDR3 is TGCGCCAGCAGTCGCTCCAGCGGGGGTACGAACACCGGGGAGCTGTTTTTT. Translation gives CASSRSSGGTNTGELFF.

The CDR3 sequence: CASSYYPGEAFF. DNA for the CDR3: TGTGCCAGCAGTTACTATCCAGGGGAAGCTTTCTTT. The V call is TRBV6-5, the J call TRBJ1-1; tentative D call: TRBD1 (5 bases). V dropped 1 base and J dropped 8 bases, with 8 bases sitting between them. Germline V gene sequence: CDR1 MNHEY, CDR2 SVGAGI. The CDR3 totals 12 residues.

V usage is TRBV10-3 and J usage is TRBJ1-2; TRBD1 might be the D (6 bases). This CDR3 comprises 20 residues. V was trimmed by 2 bases and J by 4 bases, leaving 29 bases between them. Germline V gene lookup returns CDR1 ENHRY and CDR2 SYGVKD. The chain's CDR3 is CAISEPNRRTVGRDSYGYTF. The DNA for the CDR3 is TGTGCCATCAGTGAGCCAAACCGGAGGACAGTGGGTAGGGATTCCTATGGCTACACCTTC.

This chain connects TRBV7-9 to TRBJ2-7; D not resolved. V lost 2 bases, J lost 0 bases, and 8 bases lay in between. Looked up from germline, CDR1 is SEHNR and CDR2 is FQNEAQ (reference sequence). The CDR3 is made up of 14 amino acids. CDR3 in DNA: TGTGCCAGCAGCTTAAAGGCAGGCTCCTACGAGCAGTACTTC. Translation gives CASSLKAGSYEQYF.